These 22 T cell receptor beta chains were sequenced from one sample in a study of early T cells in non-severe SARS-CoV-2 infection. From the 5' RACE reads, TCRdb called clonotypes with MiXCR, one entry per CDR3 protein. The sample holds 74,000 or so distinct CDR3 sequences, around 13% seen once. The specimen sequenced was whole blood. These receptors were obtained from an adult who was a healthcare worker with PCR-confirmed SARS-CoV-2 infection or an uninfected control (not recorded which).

The CDR3 DNA is TGTGCCAGCAGCTTACGCAGGGGCACTGAAGCTTTCTTT. Its translation is CASSLRRGTEAFF. The gene calls are TRBV13 and TRBJ1-1; possible D gene TRBD1, 6 bases. V was pared by 2 bases and J by 4 bases, with 8 bases between. Looked up from germline, CDR1 is PRHDT and CDR2 is FYEKMQ (reference sequence). The CDR3 spans 13 residues.

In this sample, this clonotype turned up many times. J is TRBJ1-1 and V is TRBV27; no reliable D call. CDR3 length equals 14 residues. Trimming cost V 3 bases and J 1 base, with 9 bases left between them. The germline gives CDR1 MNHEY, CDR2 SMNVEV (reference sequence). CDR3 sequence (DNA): TGTGCCAGCAGTTTGAAAGGGCCGAACACTGAAGCTTTCTTT. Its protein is CASSLKGPNTEAFF.

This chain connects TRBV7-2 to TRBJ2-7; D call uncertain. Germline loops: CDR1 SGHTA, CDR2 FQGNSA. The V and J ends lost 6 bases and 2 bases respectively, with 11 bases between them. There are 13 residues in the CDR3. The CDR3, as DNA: TGTGCCAGCAGTTCGGACCAGACCTACGAGCAGTACTTC. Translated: CASSSDQTYEQYF.

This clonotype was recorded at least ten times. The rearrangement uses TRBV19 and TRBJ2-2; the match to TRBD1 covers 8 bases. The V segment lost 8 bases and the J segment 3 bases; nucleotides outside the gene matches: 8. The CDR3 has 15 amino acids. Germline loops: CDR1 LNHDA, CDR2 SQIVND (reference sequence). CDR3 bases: TGTGCCAGTCCCCCTCCGGGACAGGACACCGGGGAGCTGTTTTTT. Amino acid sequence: CASPPPGQDTGELFF.

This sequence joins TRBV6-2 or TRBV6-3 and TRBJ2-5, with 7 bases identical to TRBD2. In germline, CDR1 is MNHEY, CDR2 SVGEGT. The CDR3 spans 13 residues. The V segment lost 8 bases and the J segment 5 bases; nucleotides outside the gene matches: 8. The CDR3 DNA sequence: TGTGCCAGCCAACTAGCGAGTCGGGAGACCCAGTACTTC. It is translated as CASQLASRETQYF.

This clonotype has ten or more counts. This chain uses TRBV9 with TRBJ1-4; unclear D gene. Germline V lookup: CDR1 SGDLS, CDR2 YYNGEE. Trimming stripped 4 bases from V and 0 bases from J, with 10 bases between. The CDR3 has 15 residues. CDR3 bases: TGTGCCAGCAGCCCGTTCGGGACAACTAATGAAAAACTGTTTTTT. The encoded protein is CASSPFGTTNEKLFF.

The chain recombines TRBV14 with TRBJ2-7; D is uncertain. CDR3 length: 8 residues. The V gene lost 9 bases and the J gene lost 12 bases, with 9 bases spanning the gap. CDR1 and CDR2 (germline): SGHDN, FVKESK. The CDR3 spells CASKRPYF. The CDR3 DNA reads TGTGCCAGTAAAAGGCCGTACTTC.

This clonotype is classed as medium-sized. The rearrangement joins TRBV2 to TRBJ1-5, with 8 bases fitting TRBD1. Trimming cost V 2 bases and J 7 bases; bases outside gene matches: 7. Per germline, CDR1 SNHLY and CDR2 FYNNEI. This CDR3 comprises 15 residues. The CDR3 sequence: CASSETDRVGQPQHF. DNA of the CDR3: TGTGCCAGCAGTGAAACGGACAGGGTAGGCCAGCCCCAGCATTTT.

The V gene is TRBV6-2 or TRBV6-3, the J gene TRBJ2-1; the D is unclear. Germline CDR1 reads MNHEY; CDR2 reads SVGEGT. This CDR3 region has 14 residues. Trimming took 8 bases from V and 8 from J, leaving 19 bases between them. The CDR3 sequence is CASHNGPRGDEQFF. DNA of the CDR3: TGTGCCAGCCATAACGGACCCCGCGGCGATGAGCAGTTCTTC.

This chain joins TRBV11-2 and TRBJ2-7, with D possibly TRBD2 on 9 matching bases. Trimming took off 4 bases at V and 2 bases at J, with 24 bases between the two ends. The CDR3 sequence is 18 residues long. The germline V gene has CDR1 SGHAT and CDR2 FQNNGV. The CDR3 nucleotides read TGTGCCAGCAGCTCGGGACAGGTAGGGCTAGCGGGACCCTACGAGCAGTACTTC. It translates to CASSSGQVGLAGPYEQYF. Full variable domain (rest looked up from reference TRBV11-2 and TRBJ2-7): EAGVAQSPRYKIIEKRQSVAFWCNPISGHATLYWYQQILGQGPKLLIQFQNNGVVDDSQLPKDRFSAERLKGVDSTLKIQPAKLEDSAVYLCASSSGQVGLAGPYEQYFGPGTRLTVT.

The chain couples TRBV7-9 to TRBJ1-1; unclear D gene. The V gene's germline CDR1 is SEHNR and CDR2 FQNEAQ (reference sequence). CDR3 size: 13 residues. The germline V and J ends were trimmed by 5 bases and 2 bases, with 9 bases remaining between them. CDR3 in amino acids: CASSPLDNTEAFF. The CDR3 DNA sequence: TGTGCCAGCAGCCCTCTCGACAACACTGAAGCTTTCTTT.

CDR3 residues: CASSYMSGGTGELFF. The CDR3 DNA follows: TGCGCCAGCAGCTATATGAGCGGGGGAACCGGGGAGCTGTTTTTT. The J gene is TRBJ2-2, the V gene TRBV5-1; 8 bases agree with TRBD2. V was pared by 3 bases and J by 5 bases, with 6 bases of the junction left unmatched. This CDR3 has 15 residues. Germline CDR1 is SGHRS and CDR2 is YFSETQ. Complete variable domain (other parts from reference TRBV5-1 and TRBJ2-2): KAGVTQTPRYLIKTRGQQVTLSCSPISGHRSVSWYQQTPGQGLQFLFEYFSETQRNKGNFPGRFSGRQFSNSRSEMNVSTLELGDSALYLCASSYMSGGTGELFFGEGSRLTVL.

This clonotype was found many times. The CDR3 region has the DNA TGTGCCAGCAGCACCAGGGCAACTAATGAAAAACTGTTTTTT. Protein sequence: CASSTRATNEKLFF. The V and J genes are TRBV6-6 and TRBJ1-4; tentative D call: TRBD1 (5 bases). Trimming took 6 bases from V and 0 from J, leaving 8 bases between them. The germline CDR1 and CDR2 sequences are MNHNY and SVGAGI (reference sequence). This CDR3 spans 14 amino acids.

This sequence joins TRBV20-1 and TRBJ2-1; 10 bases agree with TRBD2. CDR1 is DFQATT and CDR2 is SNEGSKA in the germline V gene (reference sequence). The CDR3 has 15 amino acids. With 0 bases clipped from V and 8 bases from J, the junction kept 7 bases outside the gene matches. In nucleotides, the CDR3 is TGCAGTGCTAGAGACCCGCCTAGCGGGAGCTATGAGCAGTTCTTC. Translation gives CSARDPPSGSYEQFF.

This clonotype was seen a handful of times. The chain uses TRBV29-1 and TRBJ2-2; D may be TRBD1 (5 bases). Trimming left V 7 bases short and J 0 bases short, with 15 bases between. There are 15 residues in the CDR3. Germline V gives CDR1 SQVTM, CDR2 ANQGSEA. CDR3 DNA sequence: TGCAGCGCCCTTAGTAGGGGTACGAACACCGGGGAGCTGTTTTTT. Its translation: CSALSRGTNTGELFF.

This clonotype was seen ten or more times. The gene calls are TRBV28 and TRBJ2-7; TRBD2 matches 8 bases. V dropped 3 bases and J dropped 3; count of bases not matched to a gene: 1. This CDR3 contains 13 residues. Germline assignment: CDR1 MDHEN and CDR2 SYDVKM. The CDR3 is CASSLGTSYEQYF. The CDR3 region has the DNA TGTGCCAGCAGTTTGGGGACTAGCTACGAGCAGTACTTC.

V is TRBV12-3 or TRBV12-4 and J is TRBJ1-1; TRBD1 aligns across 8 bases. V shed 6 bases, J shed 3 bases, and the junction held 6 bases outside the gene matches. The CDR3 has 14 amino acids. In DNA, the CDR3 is TGTGCCAGCAGCCAGACAGGGGCGGACACTGAAGCTTTCTTT. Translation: CASSQTGADTEAFF.

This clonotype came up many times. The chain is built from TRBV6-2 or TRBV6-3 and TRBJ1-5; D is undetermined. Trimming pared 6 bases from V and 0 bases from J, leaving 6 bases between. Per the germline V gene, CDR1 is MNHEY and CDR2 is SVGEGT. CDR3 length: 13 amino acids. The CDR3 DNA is TGTGCCAGCAGGTGGGATAGCAATCAGCCCCAGCATTTT. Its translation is CASRWDSNQPQHF.

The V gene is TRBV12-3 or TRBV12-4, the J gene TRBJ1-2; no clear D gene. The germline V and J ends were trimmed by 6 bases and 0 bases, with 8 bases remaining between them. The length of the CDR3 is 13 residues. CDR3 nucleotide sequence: TGTGCCAGCAGCCCCGGGGCTAACTATGGCTACACCTTC. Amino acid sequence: CASSPGANYGYTF.

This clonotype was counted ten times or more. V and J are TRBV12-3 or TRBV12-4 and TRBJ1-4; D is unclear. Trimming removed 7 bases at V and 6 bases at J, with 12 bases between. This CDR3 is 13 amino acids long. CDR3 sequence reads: CASTPWIDEKLFF. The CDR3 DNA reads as TGTGCCAGCACCCCTTGGATAGATGAAAAACTGTTTTTT.

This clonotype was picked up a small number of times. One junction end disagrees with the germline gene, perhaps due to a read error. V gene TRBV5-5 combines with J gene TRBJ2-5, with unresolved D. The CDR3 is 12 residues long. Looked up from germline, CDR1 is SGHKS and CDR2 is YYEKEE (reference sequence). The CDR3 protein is CASSLALGTELF. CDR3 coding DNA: TGTGCCAGCAGCTTGGCTCTAGGAACGGAACTGTTC.

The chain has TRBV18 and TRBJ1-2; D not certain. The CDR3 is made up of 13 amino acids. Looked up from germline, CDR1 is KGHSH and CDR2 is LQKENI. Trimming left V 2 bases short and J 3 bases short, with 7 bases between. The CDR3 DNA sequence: TGTGCCAGCTCACCAGACGGCGACTATGGCTACACCTTC. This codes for CASSPDGDYGYTF.